The rows below give T cell receptor beta chains drawn from one sample of a study of OX40 agonist ivuxolimab in advanced cancers. Using immunoSEQ multiplex PCR, the repertoire was profiled, and TCRdb retains in-frame clones only, with some absent. The data contain roughly 46,000 clones, about nine tenths of them singletons. Sequencing used CD4+ or CD8+ T cells sorted from blood, obtained in a trial of the OX40 agonist ivuxolimab. These receptors were collected from an adult with an advanced solid tumor such as melanoma, head and neck, liver or kidney cancer. CDR3s include the opening cysteine and the closing phenylalanine or tryptophan. D genes are given only for firm matches. The size entry is marked missing in some rows and otherwise reads once, few, many or a size class.

D: NA; J: TRBJ2-7; V: TRBV27; size: NA; CDR3: CASSLAAGLIGEQYF; DNA: TGTGCCAGCAGTTTAGCCGCGGGGCTGATCGGCGAGCAGTACTTC
D: NA; J: TRBJ2-7; V: TRBV11-2; size: NA; CDR3: CASSGNRANEQYF; DNA: TGTGCCAGCAGCGGCAACAGGGCCAACGAGCAGTACTTC
D: TRBD2; J: TRBJ2-7; V: TRBV2; size: NA; CDR3: CASTSRLAGVDEQYF; DNA: TGTGCCAGCACCTCCAGACTAGCGGGAGTGGACGAGCAGTACTTC
D: TRBD1; J: TRBJ1-5; V: TRBV28; size: NA; CDR3: CASSLSGGGNQPQHF; DNA: TGTGCCAGCAGTTTATCAGGGGGCGGGAATCAGCCCCAGCATTTT
D: TRBD1; J: TRBJ1-3; V: TRBV28; size: NA; CDR3: CASSLMGPFTGVGNTIYF; DNA: TGTGCCAGCAGTTTAATGGGCCCTTTCACAGGGGTTGGAAACACCATATATTTT
D: TRBD2; J: TRBJ2-3; V: TRBV6-1; size: NA; CDR3: CASSGTSGVTDTQYF; DNA: TGTGCCAGCAGCGGGACTAGCGGGGTCACAGATACGCAGTATTTT
D: NA; J: TRBJ2-6; V: TRBV10-2; size: NA; CDR3: CASSPGQNLWPNVLTF; DNA: TGCGCCAGCAGCCCCGGACAAAACCTCTGGCCCAACGTCCTGACTTTC
D: TRBD2; J: TRBJ2-1; V: TRBV11-2; size: NA; CDR3: CASSLVAGDNEQFF; DNA: TGTGCCAGCAGCTTAGTGGCGGGAGACAATGAGCAGTTCTTC
D: NA; J: TRBJ2-1; V: TRBV21-1; size: NA; CDR3: CASSKIAGGHEQFF; DNA: TGTGCCAGCAGCAAAATAGCGGGAGGTCATGAGCAGTTCTTC
D: NA; J: TRBJ2-7; V: TRBV9; size: NA; CDR3: CASSPAIESYEQYF; DNA: TGTGCCAGCAGTCCTGCCATCGAATCCTACGAGCAGTACTTC
D: TRBD2; J: TRBJ2-7; V: TRBV5-6; size: NA; CDR3: CASREGGFYEQYF; DNA: TGTGCCAGCAGAGAGGGAGGGTTCTACGAGCAGTACTTC
D: TRBD1; J: TRBJ2-7; V: TRBV28; size: few; CDR3: CASSIGQVSEQYF; DNA: TGTGCCAGCAGTATTGGACAGGTTAGCGAGCAGTACTTC
D: NA; J: TRBJ1-3; V: TRBV10-2; size: few; CDR3: CASSDNGGNTIYF; DNA: TGCGCCAGCAGTGATAACGGGGGAAACACCATATATTTT
D: TRBD2; J: TRBJ2-3; V: TRBV18; size: NA; CDR3: CASSPGTSLDTQYF; DNA: TGTGCCAGCTCACCAGGGACTAGTCTCGATACGCAGTATTTT
D: TRBD1; J: TRBJ2-7; V: TRBV10-3; size: NA; CDR3: CAIPWTGAYEQYF; DNA: TGTGCCATTCCGTGGACAGGGGCCTACGAGCAGTACTTC
D: NA; J: TRBJ1-2; V: TRBV4-1; size: NA; CDR3: CASSQGGGGYGYTF; DNA: TGCGCCAGCAGCCAAGGCGGGGGAGGATATGGCTACACCTTC
D: NA; J: TRBJ2-6; V: TRBV6-5; size: few; CDR3: CASSYSGEGANVLTF; DNA: TGTGCCAGCAGTTACTCCGGGGAAGGGGCCAACGTCCTGACTTTC
D: NA; J: TRBJ2-5; V: TRBV9; size: once; CDR3: CASSVSPTGGADETQYF; DNA: TGTGCCAGCAGCGTTTCACCGACCGGGGGCGCAGATGAGACCCAGTACTTC
D: NA; J: TRBJ1-2; V: TRBV6-6; size: NA; CDR3: CASRPTGRGGYTF; DNA: TGTGCCAGCAGGCCCACGGGACGGGGTGGCTACACCTTC
D: TRBD2; J: TRBJ2-1; V: TRBV25-1; size: NA; CDR3: CASSESGSGSFYNEQFF; DNA: TGTGCCAGCAGTGAATCCGGTAGCGGGAGTTTTTACAATGAGCAGTTCTTC
D: NA; J: TRBJ2-3; V: TRBV30; size: NA; CDR3: CAWRGAASETDTQYF; DNA: TGTGCCTGGAGAGGCGCTGCGTCCGAAACAGATACGCAGTATTTT
D: NA; J: TRBJ1-1; V: TRBV6-5; size: NA; CDR3: CASSLAGMNTEAFF; DNA: TGTGCCAGCAGTTTAGCAGGCATGAACACTGAAGCTTTCTTT
D: NA; J: TRBJ1-2; V: TRBV7-9; size: NA; CDR3: CASSPSRGANYGYTF; DNA: TGTGCCAGCAGCCCCTCGCGGGGGGCTAACTATGGCTACACCTTC
D: NA; J: TRBJ2-7; V: TRBV19; size: NA; CDR3: CASSPSLIYEQYF; DNA: TGTGCCAGTAGCCCATCCCTCATCTACGAGCAGTACTTC
D: TRBD1; J: TRBJ1-2; V: TRBV7-8; size: NA; CDR3: CASSPGQGNYGYTF; DNA: TGTGCCAGCAGCCCGGGACAGGGGAACTATGGCTACACCTTC
D: TRBD1; J: TRBJ1-4; V: TRBV19; size: NA; CDR3: CASSQPGQGNEKLFF; DNA: TGTGCCAGTAGTCAACCGGGACAGGGGAATGAAAAACTGTTTTTT
D: TRBD2; J: TRBJ2-7; V: TRBV7-9; size: NA; CDR3: CASSLVSSGEQYF; DNA: TGTGCCAGCAGCTTAGTTTCTAGCGGCGAGCAGTACTTC
D: NA; J: TRBJ1-1; V: TRBV4-1; size: NA; CDR3: CASSQEATVNTEAFF; DNA: TGCGCCAGCAGCCAAGAGGCTACGGTGAACACTGAAGCTTTCTTT
D: TRBD1; J: TRBJ2-7; V: TRBV6-5; size: NA; CDR3: CASKPGQRSYEQYF; DNA: TGTGCCAGCAAGCCGGGACAGCGTTCCTACGAGCAGTACTTC
D: TRBD1; J: TRBJ1-2; V: TRBV5-4; size: NA; CDR3: CASSPGTGAGYTF; DNA: TGTGCCAGCAGCCCAGGGACAGGGGCCGGCTACACCTTC
D: TRBD2; J: TRBJ2-2; V: TRBV5-6; size: NA; CDR3: CASSLVGSGGQITGELFF; DNA: TGTGCCAGCAGCTTGGTGGGTAGCGGGGGACAAATCACCGGGGAGCTGTTTTTT
D: NA; J: TRBJ1-1; V: TRBV19; size: NA; CDR3: CASSPGVAREAFF; DNA: TGTGCCAGTAGTCCGGGCGTCGCCAGGGAAGCTTTCTTT